The 21 T cell receptor beta chains below were found in one sample sequenced in a study of blood T cell repertoires in COVID-19. Assay used: immunoSEQ multiplex PCR; TCRdb lists only in-frame clones, some missing. The data contain fewer than 250,000 clones, 65% to 90% of them singletons. The sequencing input was PBMCs or T cells enriched from blood (not recorded which). These receptors came from a woman aged 40 to 50 with acute COVID-19.

V gene TRBV19 combines with J gene TRBJ2-2, with TRBD1 identical over 8 bases. The CDR3 is 15 amino acids. The J segment lost 4 bases and the V segment lost 1 base, leaving 2 bases of the junction unmatched. Germline lookup yields CDR1 LNHDA and CDR2 SQIVND (reference sequence). The CDR3 sequence is CASSIGQGLTGELFF. The CDR3, as DNA: TGTGCCAGTAGTATAGGACAGGGGCTCACCGGGGAGCTGTTTTTT.

The chain links TRBV5-1 to TRBJ2-3; TRBD2 matches at 14 bases. V trimming: 0 bases; J trimming: 2 bases; junction bases outside the gene matches: 5. The CDR3 sequence is 18 residues long. Germline CDR1 is SGHRS and CDR2 is YFSETQ. The CDR3 loop is CASSLGGLAGGSTDTQYF. CDR3 nucleotide sequence: TGCGCCAGCAGCTTGGGAGGACTAGCGGGAGGTTCCACAGATACGCAGTATTTT.

The sample holds one count of this clone. The chain employs TRBV27 and TRBJ2-1; TRBD2 aligns across 9 bases. CDR1 is MNHEY, CDR2 SMNVEV, per germline (reference sequence). V shed 6 bases and J 3 bases; nucleotides not matched to a gene: 6. The CDR3 spans 15 residues. The CDR3 is CASSPLAGVYNEQFF. For the CDR3, the DNA is TGTGCCAGCAGCCCCTTAGCGGGGGTCTACAATGAGCAGTTCTTC.

This clone occurred many times. The chain couples TRBV10-3 to TRBJ2-2, with TRBD1 matching 8 bases. With V trimmed by 6 bases and J by 4 bases, 4 bases remained unmatched. CDR3 length: 14 residues. The V gene's germline CDR1 is ENHRY and CDR2 SYGVKD. As DNA, the CDR3 is TGTGCCATCAGGGACAGGGCGGGCACCGGGGAGCTGTTTTTT. Encoded protein: CAIRDRAGTGELFF.

J is TRBJ1-6 and V is TRBV10-1; weak D call: TRBD1 (6 bases). Trimming left V 0 bases short and J 6 bases short, with 18 bases between. Germline CDR1 reads WNHNN; CDR2 reads SYGVQD (reference sequence). The CDR3 spans 18 residues. The CDR3 DNA reads as TGCGCCAGCAGTGAGTCGAACAGGGCCTCAACCTTTAATTCACCCCTCCACTTT. Translating it yields CASSESNRASTFNSPLHF.

The V and J genes are TRBV28 and TRBJ1-5; perhaps TRBD1 as D (6 bases). The CDR3 consists of 14 residues. Trimming took 7 bases from V and 2 from J, leaving 12 bases between them. CDR1 is MDHEN, CDR2 SYDVKM, per germline. CDR3 sequence (DNA): TGTGCCAGCACCGAGGGGGGGGGCAATCAGCCCCAGCATTTT. This sequence encodes CASTEGGGNQPQHF.

Details on this clone: Other DNA sequences within the sample encode an identical CDR3. The gene calls are TRBV29-1 and TRBJ1-3; tentative D call: TRBD1 (6 bases). V lost 6 bases and J 1 base, leaving 10 bases between the germline ends. CDR3 length equals 13 residues. Germline CDR1 SQVTM, CDR2 ANQGSEA. This chain's CDR3 is CSVARGSGNTIYF. In nucleotides, the CDR3 is TGCAGCGTAGCCAGGGGTTCTGGAAACACCATATATTTT.

This clone is a singleton in its sample. The chain carries TRBV6-5 and TRBJ2-7; unclear D gene. Germline CDR1 is MNHEY and CDR2 is SVGAGI. The CDR3 contains 11 residues. The V end was cut by 4 bases, the J end by 6 bases, with 7 bases between. CDR3 nucleotides: TGTGCCAGCAGTTCCCGAGGCGAGCAGTACTTC. The encoded protein is CASSSRGEQYF.

In nucleotides, the CDR3 is TGTGCCAGCAGCCAGACTCAGAACACTGAAGCTTTCTTT. Encoded protein: CASSQTQNTEAFF. The rearrangement joins TRBV7-8 to TRBJ1-1; D gene ambiguous. Germline loops: CDR1 SGHVS, CDR2 FQNEAQ. The CDR3 extends over 13 amino acids. V lost 5 bases to trimming and J lost 1 base, with 8 bases between them.

This chain uses TRBV11-2 with TRBJ2-5; 8 bases are a match to TRBD1. CDR1 SGHAT and CDR2 FQNNGV come from the germline V gene. V shed 4 bases, J shed 2 bases, and the junction held 3 bases outside the gene matches. This CDR3 spans 14 amino acids. The CDR3 here is CASSSGTGQETQYF. The CDR3 bases are TGTGCCAGCAGCTCCGGGACAGGTCAAGAGACCCAGTACTTC.

This clone appeared a single time. The J gene is TRBJ1-6, the V gene TRBV5-1; TRBD1 matches at 7 bases. Losses at the gene ends were 4 bases for V and 6 bases for J; bases not matched to a gene: 13. Germline values: CDR1 SGHRS, CDR2 YFSETQ. The CDR3 loop spans 17 amino acids. CDR3 protein: CASSLDLTGSSNSPLHF. The CDR3 coding sequence is TGCGCCAGCAGCCTAGACCTGACAGGGTCTAGTAATTCACCCCTCCACTTT.

This chain links TRBV13 with TRBJ2-7, with D maybe TRBD1 (5 bases). The CDR3 totals 16 residues. Germline CDR1 PRHDT, CDR2 FYEKMQ (reference sequence). With 1 base removed from V and 2 bases from J, the gap between germline ends came to 15 bases. Written as DNA, the CDR3 is TGTGCCAGCAGCTTAGCGGCAGGGAAATATACCTACGAGCAGTACTTC. It codes for CASSLAAGKYTYEQYF.

This clone was recorded a few times. This chain links TRBV5-1 with TRBJ2-2; D ambiguous. Between the trimmed V and J ends, which lost 5 bases and 5 bases, there was a span of 19 bases. The CDR3 has 16 residues. Germline assignment: CDR1 SGHRS and CDR2 YFSETQ. In DNA form, the CDR3 reads TGCGCCAGCAGGAGGAAAAGAATTTTTGGGACCGGGGAGCTGTTTTTT. This gives the protein CASRRKRIFGTGELFF.

The V gene is TRBV19, the J gene TRBJ2-1; unclear D gene. This CDR3 is built from 16 residues. Trimming cost V 4 bases and J 2 bases, with 15 bases left between them. The germline V gene has CDR1 LNHDA and CDR2 SQIVND (reference sequence). The CDR3 loop reads CASSTHRLDPYNEQFF. CDR3 coding DNA: TGTGCCAGTAGTACCCACCGCCTAGACCCCTACAATGAGCAGTTCTTC.

CDR3 sequence (DNA): TGCGCCAGCAGCCGCAACACGGGACAGGGTGGGTCTGAAGCTTTCTTT. As protein: CASSRNTGQGGSEAFF. The chain carries TRBV4-1 and TRBJ1-1; 9 nucleotides agree with TRBD1. The trim removed 4 bases at V and 6 bases at J, leaving 12 bases unmatched. CDR1 is MGHRA, CDR2 YSYEKL, per germline. This CDR3 has 16 residues.

The chain couples TRBV4-1 to TRBJ2-5; D unclear. The ends were cut back, 2 bases at V and 5 bases at J, with 18 bases in the middle. In germline, CDR1 is MGHRA, CDR2 YSYEKL. The CDR3 is made up of 16 amino acids. DNA of the CDR3: TGCGCCAGCAGCCAAATGGCGACTCCCCGTGGGGAGACCCAGTACTTC. Its translation is CASSQMATPRGETQYF.

The V gene is TRBV7-9, the J gene TRBJ1-6, with 8 bases matching TRBD1. Germline V CDR1 and CDR2: SEHNR, FQNEAQ (reference sequence). This CDR3 comprises 14 residues. Trimming cost V 4 bases and J 7 bases; bases outside gene matches: 3. CDR3 in DNA: TGTGCCAGCAGCTCGACAGGGGACAATTCACCCCTCCACTTT. Translated: CASSSTGDNSPLHF.

The V and J genes are TRBV14 and TRBJ1-1; TRBD1 is a possible D gene (5 bases). Trimming removed 6 bases at V and 2 bases at J, with 16 bases between. Germline CDR1 is SGHDN and CDR2 is FVKESK. The CDR3 has 15 amino acids. In nucleotides, the CDR3 is TGTGCCAGCAGTCGTACCGGGACTTATAACACTGAAGCTTTCTTT. It translates to CASSRTGTYNTEAFF.

The chain is built from TRBV7-8 and TRBJ1-2; D not resolved. The germline gives CDR1 SGHVS, CDR2 FQNEAQ. V was cut by 1 base and J by 3 bases, with 12 bases left in between. This CDR3 comprises 15 residues. CDR3 in amino acids: CASSLGQAAYYGYTF. In nucleotides, the CDR3 is TGTGCCAGCAGCTTAGGTCAGGCCGCTTACTATGGCTACACCTTC.

This chain uses TRBV19 with TRBJ2-1, with D tentatively TRBD2 (5 bases). The germline CDR1 and CDR2 sequences are LNHDA and SQIVND (reference sequence). The CDR3 is 16 amino acids. The ends were cut back, 7 bases at V and 0 bases at J, with 16 bases in the middle. The CDR3 DNA reads as TGTGCCAGTATAGAGGGCACGGGGTTCTCCTACAATGAGCAGTTCTTC. It encodes CASIEGTGFSYNEQFF.

The table lists this clone with many counts. The chain has TRBV6-4 and TRBJ2-1; D perhaps matches TRBD1 (6 bases). V shed 0 bases and J shed 3 bases, with 6 bases lying between them. Per germline, CDR1 MRHNA and CDR2 SNTAGT. This CDR3 has 14 amino acids. The CDR3 spells CASSDSGGYNEQFF. The CDR3 DNA follows: TGTGCCAGCAGTGACTCAGGGGGCTACAATGAGCAGTTCTTC.